Sequencing of this T cell receptor (beta chain) was carried out in a study of blood T cell repertoires in COVID-19. CDR1 is GTSNPN and CDR2 is SVGIG in the germline V gene (reference sequence). V was trimmed by 4 bases and J by 1 base, leaving 18 bases between them. The CDR3 spans 16 residues. Participants, about 18 to 90 years old, spanned 25 or so US areas. Some clones are missing from TCRdb's copy, which holds only in-frame ones; the method was immunoSEQ multiplex PCR. The data hold 250,000 to 350,000 clones, with around 87% observed a single time. The chain employs TRBV30 and TRBJ2-3; D is perhaps TRBD2 (7 bases). Sequencing was carried out using PBMCs or T cells enriched from blood (not recorded which). The TCR originated in a woman aged 25 to 45 who had recovered from COVID-19. As DNA, the CDR3 is TGTGCCTGGACCCTGGTCGGGGGGCTTGGCACAGATACGCAGTATTTT. It specifies CAWTLVGGLGTDTQYF.